This record looks at one TCR beta chain sequence and its context. This clone has only one observation. The clone's antigen remains unknown. No much larger clonotype is one base removed from it; base qualities were not supplied. The CDR3, cysteine through phenylalanine, is 17 amino acids long. The retained sequence is limited to the CDR3, 51 bases, with the frame set at the first base. After removal of 5 bases from V and 9 bases from J, the junction retains 14 bases not matched to a gene. CDR1 and CDR2 were assigned from the germline V gene (reference sequence) as LNHDA and SQIVND. The data stem from a study of blood T cell repertoires in COVID-19 (dated by TCRdb to 2020 to 2022). Background on the whole study: The collaborator samples originated in the United States, Italy and Spain and spanned the acute and convalescent phases of COVID-19. HLA class I and class II types, where available, came from metadata supplied by the sample provider rather than from assay-based typing. Subjects who had been exposed to COVID-19, were actively infected with it, or had recovered from it provided the deeply sampled blood TCRbeta repertoires that made up the dataset. The prospective study material was composed of cDNA or gDNA derived from T cells, B-cell-depleted T cells, or PBMCs. Sample metadata almost always included a de-identified subject ID, COVID-19 status, age in years and sex. The samples were drawn from the first 160 participants of the ongoing ImmuneRACE study and from more than 1,000 subjects provided by 6 global collaborators. The repertoires were made available in a free public database intended to serve as a resource for research on the immune response to SARS-CoV-2.

Whole blood was collected in K2EDTA tubes by collaborating institutions according to the institutions' own protocols. Collaborator samples were shipped for TCRbeta analysis as frozen whole blood, isolated PBMCs, or DNA extracted from either sample type. TCRbeta CDR3 regions were amplified from genomic DNA using the immunoSEQ Assay, a bias-controlled multiplex PCR. As for the authors' bioinformatics: The number of nucleated cells in each sample was estimated from the amplification of reference gene primers within the assay. Sequence reads were collapsed and filtered to measure the absolute abundance of every unique TCRbeta CDR3 rearrangement. Productive Simpson clonality was computed per sample as the square root of Simpson's diversity index over productive rearrangements. TCRdb re-hosts the immuneACCESS table, in-frame sequences only. Its copies lack some clones; in the studies checked, an unresolved V gene accounts for under half of them, and the cause for the rest is not known. V and J calls and clone size are given by that table; D and trimming were obtained from the DNA. In all, the sample holds about 99,000 clones, and roughly 90% of those were seen once. 3.5% of the sample goes to the ten largest clones.

Paper-wide results and their limitations: The amount of clinical and demographic metadata varied by source and participant and was provided uncurated.

The origin of this receptor is a woman aged 60-70 years with acute or convalescent COVID-19. This chain joins TRBV19 to TRBJ2-1, with TRBD2 identical over 12 junction bases. The sequencing sample was made of peripheral blood. The DNA sequence is as follows: TGTGCCAGTAGTTCAAGCCAAACTAGCGGGAGGAGGGGTGAGCAGTTCTTC. Its protein product is CASSSSQTSGRRGEQFF.